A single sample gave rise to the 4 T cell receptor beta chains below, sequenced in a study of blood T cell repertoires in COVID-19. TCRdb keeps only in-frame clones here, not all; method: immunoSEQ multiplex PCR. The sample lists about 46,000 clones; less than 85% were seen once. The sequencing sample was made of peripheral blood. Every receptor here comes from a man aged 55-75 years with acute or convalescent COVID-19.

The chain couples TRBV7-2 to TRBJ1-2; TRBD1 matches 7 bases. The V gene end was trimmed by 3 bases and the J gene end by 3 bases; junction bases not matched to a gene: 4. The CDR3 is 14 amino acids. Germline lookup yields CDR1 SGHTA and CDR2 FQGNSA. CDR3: CASSFKGTDYGYTF. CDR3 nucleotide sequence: TGTGCCAGCAGCTTTAAAGGGACAGACTATGGCTACACCTTC.

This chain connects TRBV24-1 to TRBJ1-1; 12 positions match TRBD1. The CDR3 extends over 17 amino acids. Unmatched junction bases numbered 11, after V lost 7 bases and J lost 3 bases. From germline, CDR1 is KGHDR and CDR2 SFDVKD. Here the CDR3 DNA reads TGTGCCACCAGGGTCCGGGACAGGGGGCTGGGAGACACTGAAGCTTTCTTT. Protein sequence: CATRVRDRGLGDTEAFF.

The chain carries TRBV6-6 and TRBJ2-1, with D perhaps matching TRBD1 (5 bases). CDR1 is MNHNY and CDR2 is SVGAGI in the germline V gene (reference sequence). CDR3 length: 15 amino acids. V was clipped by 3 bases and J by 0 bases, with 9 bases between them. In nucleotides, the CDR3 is TGTGCCAGCAGTTATCAGGGCAGCTCCTACAATGAGCAGTTCTTC. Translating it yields CASSYQGSSYNEQFF.

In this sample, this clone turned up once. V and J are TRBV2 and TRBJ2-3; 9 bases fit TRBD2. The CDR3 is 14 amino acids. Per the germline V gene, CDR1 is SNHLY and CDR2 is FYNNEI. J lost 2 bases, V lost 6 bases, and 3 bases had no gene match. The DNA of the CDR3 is TGTGCCAGCAGGACTAGCGGACCCACAGATACGCAGTATTTT. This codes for CASRTSGPTDTQYF.